These T cell receptor beta chains were read from a single sample in a study of blood T cell repertoires in COVID-19. The protocol was immunoSEQ multiplex PCR, while the TCRdb copy is restricted to in-frame clones and leaves out a portion. The data contain roughly 66,000 clones, over 80% of them singletons. Sequencing was carried out using peripheral blood. The receptors come from a human donor in a cohort sampled during active COVID-19. CDR3s include the opening cysteine and the closing phenylalanine or tryptophan. The D gene is left open where the match is weak. Size tells how often a clone was seen (once, few, many) or the class of an expanded clone, and some rows leave it out.

TRBJ1-4 NA NA TRBV19 CASSRAADTNEKLFF TGTGCCAGTAGTCGTGCGGCAGATACTAATGAAAAACTGTTTTTT
TRBJ2-7 NA TRBD2 TRBV20-1 CSASLAVEQYF TGCAGTGCCTCACTAGCGGTCGAGCAGTACTTC
TRBJ1-6 NA TRBD1 TRBV6-1 CASSEAPTGQGGSPLHF TGTGCCAGCAGTGAAGCGCCAACAGGACAGGGCGGTTCACCCCTCCACTTT
TRBJ1-6 NA NA TRBV10-3 CAIGPNSPLHF TGTGCCATCGGGCCCAATTCACCCCTCCACTTT
TRBJ2-1 NA TRBD2 TRBV3-1/TRBV3-2 CASSQFPAGGQGNEQFF TGTGCCAGCAGCCAATTCCCAGCGGGGGGGCAGGGGAATGAGCAGTTCTTC
TRBJ2-5 NA TRBD2 TRBV7-2 CASSLRNSGGQYQETQYF TGTGCCAGCAGCTTACGGAATAGCGGGGGCCAATACCAAGAGACCCAGTACTTC
TRBJ2-1 NA TRBD2 TRBV19 CASSMGGGVNEQFF TGTGCCAGTAGTATGGGCGGGGGGGTAAATGAGCAGTTCTTC
TRBJ2-1 NA NA TRBV7-2 CASSLFSGPSSYNEQFF TGTGCCAGCAGCTTATTCAGCGGGCCTAGCTCCTACAATGAGCAGTTCTTC
TRBJ2-6 NA NA TRBV9 CASSEYSSGANVLTF TGTGCCAGCAGCGAGTACAGCTCTGGGGCCAACGTCCTGACTTTC
TRBJ1-6 NA NA TRBV4-3 CASSQDLGSETTIFRSPLHF TGCGCCAGCAGCCAAGATCTAGGCTCAGAGACGACCATATTTCGTTCACCCCTCCACTTT
TRBJ1-5 NA TRBD1 TRBV19 CASSNRDRVSGQPQHF TGTGCCAGTAGTAACCGGGACAGGGTGTCGGGTCAGCCCCAGCATTTT
TRBJ1-1 once NA TRBV7-2 CASSLGAANTEAFF TGTGCCAGCAGCTTAGGGGCAGCGAACACTGAAGCTTTCTTT
TRBJ1-5 NA NA TRBV7-2 CASSPQPGSGQPQHF TGTGCCAGCAGCCCGCAGCCAGGGTCAGGGCAGCCCCAGCATTTT
TRBJ2-3 NA NA TRBV24-1 CATSDNSQGYTDTQYF TGTGCCACCAGTGACAATAGTCAGGGTTACACAGATACGCAGTATTTT
TRBJ1-1 few NA TRBV7-9 CASSLIQGGAEAFF TGTGCCAGCAGCTTAATTCAGGGAGGAGCTGAAGCTTTCTTT
TRBJ1-2 NA NA TRBV7-2 CASNLRRSTGYGYTF TGTGCCAGCAACTTACGGCGGTCCACCGGCTATGGCTACACCTTC
TRBJ2-1 NA NA TRBV7-2 CASSLSPGNEQFF TGTGCCAGCAGCTTATCCCCAGGCAATGAGCAGTTCTTC
TRBJ1-5 NA NA TRBV18 CASSQGVGNQPQHF TGTGCCAGCTCACAGGGAGTCGGCAATCAGCCCCAGCATTTT
TRBJ1-2 NA NA TRBV6-2/TRBV6-3 CASSYRWTAQGGYTF TGTGCCAGCAGTTACCGGTGGACAGCCCAGGGGGGCTACACCTTC
TRBJ1-2 NA TRBD1 TRBV5-6 CASSLRGGDGYTF TGTGCCAGCAGCTTGCGAGGGGGCGACGGCTACACCTTC
TRBJ1-2 NA NA TRBV9 CASSVALDRVNYGYTF TGTGCCAGCAGCGTAGCCTTGGACAGAGTAAACTATGGCTACACCTTC
TRBJ1-2 NA TRBD1 TRBV6-5 CASSYKTGGGLSGYTF TGTGCCAGCAGTTATAAGACAGGGGGCGGACTCTCTGGCTACACCTTC
TRBJ1-5 NA NA TRBV19 CASSIETIYSNQPQHF TGTGCCAGTAGTATAGAAACCATCTATAGCAATCAGCCCCAGCATTTT
TRBJ2-3 NA TRBD2 TRBV5-8 CASSTLAGAYTDTQYF TGTGCCAGCAGTACACTAGCGGGAGCCTATACAGATACGCAGTATTTT
TRBJ2-5 once TRBD2 TRBV6-2/TRBV6-3 CASSQRLAGGRETQYF TGTGCCAGCAGCCAAAGACTAGCGGGGGGTCGGGAGACCCAGTACTTC
TRBJ2-7 NA NA TRBV19 CASSIYRGSSYEQYF TGTGCCAGTAGTATATATAGGGGGAGCTCCTACGAGCAGTACTTC
TRBJ1-3 NA TRBD1 TRBV28 CASIDRERNTIYF TGTGCCAGCATTGACAGGGAAAGAAACACCATATATTTT
TRBJ1-6 NA NA TRBV14 CASSPTQGWALHF TGTGCCAGCAGCCCCACACAGGGATGGGCCCTCCACTTT
TRBJ1-2 NA NA TRBV3-1/TRBV3-2 CASSRTENYGYTF TGTGCCAGCAGCCGTACAGAAAACTATGGCTACACCTTC
TRBJ1-4 NA NA TRBV6-6 CASSPNGRGEKLFF TGTGCCAGCAGTCCAAACGGGCGGGGTGAAAAACTGTTTTTT
TRBJ2-7 NA TRBD2 TRBV3-1/TRBV3-2 CASSQEKRAGMNEQYF TGTGCCAGCAGCCAAGAGAAAAGAGCGGGAATGAACGAGCAGTACTTC
TRBJ2-1 NA TRBD2 TRBV6-1 CASSETYRGGVYNEQFF TGTGCCAGCAGTGAGACCTATCGCGGGGGGGTATACAATGAGCAGTTCTTC
TRBJ1-3 NA NA TRBV28 CASSLNRPSGNTIYF TGTGCCAGCAGTTTGAACAGACCCTCTGGAAACACCATATATTTT
TRBJ2-3 NA NA TRBV4-3 CASSQEIGVTDTQYF TGCGCCAGCAGCCAGGAGATAGGGGTGACAGATACGCAGTATTTT
TRBJ2-6 NA NA TRBV5-1 CASSLAGVMSPGANVLTF TGCGCCAGCAGCCTCGCAGGGGTTATGTCTCCTGGGGCCAACGTCCTGACTTTC
TRBJ2-1 NA NA TRBV18 CASSRQSSYNEQFF TGTGCCAGCTCACGACAGAGCTCCTACAATGAGCAGTTCTTC
TRBJ1-6 NA NA TRBV7-2 CASSLGRGGSYNSPLHF TGTGCCAGCAGCTTAGGAAGGGGGGGCTCCTATAATTCACCCCTCCACTTT
TRBJ2-3 NA NA TRBV28 CASTQTGYTDTQYF TGTGCCAGCACCCAAACAGGGTACACAGATACGCAGTATTTT
TRBJ2-7 few TRBD2 TRBV2 CASRGGLAGGYEQYF TGTGCCAGCAGAGGCGGACTAGCGGGAGGGTACGAGCAGTACTTC
TRBJ2-7 few TRBD1 TRBV4-3 CASSLGQGSYEQYF TGCGCCAGCAGCCTGGGACAGGGATCCTACGAGCAGTACTTC
TRBJ2-3 NA TRBD2 TRBV4-1 CASSLRDSVSGRAVDTQYF TGCGCCAGCAGCCTCAGGGACTCCGTTAGCGGGAGGGCCGTAGATACGCAGTATTTT
TRBJ2-2 NA NA TRBV24-1 CATSDSRYGVFRAGELFF TGTGCCACCAGTGATTCTCGTTATGGGGTATTCAGGGCCGGGGAGCTGTTTTTT
TRBJ2-5 NA NA TRBV2 CASSEWTTQETQYF TGTGCCAGCAGTGAGTGGACAACTCAAGAGACCCAGTACTTC
TRBJ1-6 NA NA TRBV6-1 CASSEGRGANNSPLHF TGTGCCAGCAGTGAAGGACGGGGGGCGAATAATTCACCCCTCCACTTT
TRBJ1-1 once TRBD1 TRBV27 CASSRTGGTEAFF TGTGCCAGCAGCCGGACAGGGGGAACTGAAGCTTTCTTT
TRBJ1-1 NA NA TRBV5-1 CASSLSGGMNTEAFF TGCGCCAGCAGCTTGTCGGGGGGGATGAACACTGAAGCTTTCTTT
TRBJ2-5 once NA TRBV29-1 CSVVAFRGETQYF TGCAGCGTTGTGGCGTTTCGGGGGGAGACCCAGTACTTC
TRBJ1-2 once NA TRBV2 CASSPRQYGYTF TGTGCCAGCAGTCCTAGACAGTATGGCTACACCTTC
TRBJ1-5 NA NA TRBV6-5 CASSSRTLGQPQHF TGTGCCAGCAGTTCAAGGACACTCGGTCAGCCCCAGCATTTT
TRBJ2-5 NA TRBD1 TRBV5-1 CASSLQGAQETQYF TGCGCCAGCAGCTTGCAGGGGGCCCAAGAGACCCAGTACTTC
TRBJ2-7 NA TRBD1 TRBV10-2 CASRGDSHYEQYF TGCGCCAGCAGGGGGGACAGTCACTACGAGCAGTACTTC
TRBJ1-1 NA TRBD1 TRBV10-3 CAIRVDRGEAFF TGTGCCATCAGAGTCGACAGGGGTGAAGCTTTCTTT
TRBJ1-3 once NA TRBV9 CASSVTGLHIYF TGTGCCAGCAGCGTAACGGGACTCCACATATATTTT
TRBJ1-1 NA TRBD1 TRBV7-2 CASSDGTGGANTEAFF TGTGCCAGCAGCGACGGGACAGGGGGCGCGAACACTGAAGCTTTCTTT
TRBJ2-3 NA NA TRBV7-2 CASSRLPDTQYF TGTGCCAGCAGCCGACTTCCCGATACGCAGTATTTT
TRBJ1-5 NA NA TRBV18 CASSPPVAGGNSNQPQHF TGTGCCAGCTCACCACCGGTGGCGGGGGGCAACAGCAATCAGCCCCAGCATTTT
TRBJ1-5 once NA TRBV4-2 CASRDSFGSNQPQHF TGTGCCAGCAGGGACAGTTTTGGTAGCAATCAGCCCCAGCATTTT
TRBJ2-7 NA TRBD1 TRBV6-5 CAIDDRAYEQYF TGTGCCATAGATGACAGGGCCTACGAGCAGTACTTC
TRBJ1-2 NA NA TRBV28 CASTGATVYGYTF TGTGCCAGCACAGGCGCAACGGTCTATGGCTACACCTTC